The 17 T cell receptor beta chains in this list originate from one sample, sequenced in a study of OX40 agonist ivuxolimab in advanced cancers. The table came from immunoSEQ multiplex PCR; TCRdb's copy has only in-frame clones and leaves some out. The sample shows about 18,000 clones, around 70% of them seen only once. Sequences were derived from CD4+ or CD8+ T cells sorted from blood, sampled in a trial of the OX40 agonist ivuxolimab. The receptors shown here come from an adult with an advanced solid tumor such as melanoma, head and neck, liver or kidney cancer.

The chain recombines TRBV30 with TRBJ2-1; the D is unclear. Germline V gives CDR1 GTSNPN, CDR2 SVGIG (reference sequence). The CDR3 runs to 13 residues. V lost 5 bases, J lost 2 bases, and 10 bases lay in between. CDR3: CAWDRATYNEQFF. Here the CDR3 DNA reads TGTGCCTGGGACCGGGCGACCTACAATGAGCAGTTCTTC.

Here the CDR3 reads CASSESSGLVRTGELFF. CDR3 DNA: TGTGCCAGCAGTGAATCCTCGGGACTAGTAAGGACCGGGGAGCTGTTTTTT. The V and J genes are TRBV6-1 and TRBJ2-2; TRBD2 matches 8 bases. V lost 2 bases to trimming and J lost 5 bases; unmatched junction nucleotides: 10. The CDR3 has 17 residues. In germline, CDR1 is MNHNS, CDR2 SASEGT.

This clone was counted a few times. CDR3 sequence (DNA): TGTGCCAGCAGCCCGGAGGGAGCCCGGATCACCGGGGAGCTGTTTTTT. Translation: CASSPEGARITGELFF. The rearrangement joins TRBV4-2 to TRBJ2-2, with D maybe TRBD2 (6 bases). The length of the CDR3 is 16 residues. V gave up 4 bases and J gave up 4 bases, with 16 bases separating them. CDR1 LGHNA and CDR2 YNFKEQ come from the germline V gene.

The chain combines TRBV19 with TRBJ1-2; the match to TRBD1 covers 7 bases. The V and J ends lost 5 bases and 4 bases, in that order; junction bases with no gene match: 10. The CDR3 length is 15 residues. Germline CDR1 reads LNHDA; CDR2 reads SQIVND (reference sequence). CDR3 in amino acids: CASSFSPAGGYGYTF. The DNA of the CDR3 is TGTGCCAGTAGTTTTTCCCCCGCAGGGGGCTATGGCTACACCTTC. The whole variable domain, filled in from reference TRBV19 and TRBJ1-2, reads DGGITQSPKYLFRKEGQNVTLSCEQNLNHDAMYWYRQDPGQGLRLIYYSQIVNDFQKGDIAEGYSVSREKKESFPLTVTSAQKNPTAFYLCASSFSPAGGYGYTFGSGTRLTVV.

This clone was counted once. The rearrangement uses TRBV6-1 and TRBJ2-7; D is perhaps TRBD1 or TRBD2 (6 bases each). The CDR3 spans 15 residues. Germline V CDR1 and CDR2: MNHNS, SASEGT. Trimming stripped 3 bases from V and 5 bases from J, with 17 bases between. As DNA, the CDR3 is TGTGCCAGCAGTGACGCGGGGTACAGGGCTAACGAGCAGTACTTC. Amino acid sequence: CASSDAGYRANEQYF.

This clone was observed a handful of times. The chain carries TRBV9 and TRBJ2-4; 9 nucleotides line up with TRBD1. J gave up 1 base and V 2 bases, and 1 base lay outside the gene matches. This CDR3 comprises 15 residues. Germline lookup yields CDR1 SGDLS and CDR2 YYNGEE. The CDR3 reads CASSVGQGAKNIQYF. CDR3 nucleotide sequence: TGTGCCAGCAGCGTCGGACAGGGGGCCAAAAACATTCAGTACTTC. Full variable domain (missing parts from reference TRBV9 and TRBJ2-4): DSGVTQTPKHLITATGQRVTLRCSPRSGDLSVYWYQQSLDQGLQFLIQYYNGEERAKGNILERFSAQQFPDLHSELNLSSLELGDSALYFCASSVGQGAKNIQYFGAGTRLSVL.

The gene calls are TRBV6-6 and TRBJ2-7; D possibly corresponds to TRBD2 (5 bases). V was clipped by 5 bases and J by 7 bases, with 12 bases between them. Germline lookup yields CDR1 MNHNY and CDR2 SVGAGI (reference sequence). This CDR3 is built from 12 residues. CDR3 residues: CASSSGALEQYF. Written as DNA, the CDR3 is TGTGCCAGCAGTAGCGGTGCCTTGGAGCAGTACTTC.

The V and J genes are TRBV27 and TRBJ2-1; D unclear. The CDR3 sequence is 12 residues long. V was pared by 4 bases and J by 7 bases, with 8 bases between. Looked up from germline, CDR1 is MNHEY and CDR2 is SMNVEV (reference sequence). Written as DNA, the CDR3 is TGTGCCAGCAGTTCGCTAGGAAATGAGCAGTTCTTC. Protein product: CASSSLGNEQFF.

In its sample, this clone was seen a few times. This chain connects TRBV10-2 to TRBJ2-5, with D tentatively TRBD1 (7 bases). The CDR3 is 15 amino acids. Trimming shortened V by 0 bases and J by 5 bases, and 13 bases separated the two germline ends. Germline V CDR1 and CDR2: WSHSY, SAAADI. This chain's CDR3 is CASSESWRGPETQYF. The CDR3 DNA reads as TGCGCCAGCAGTGAGTCCTGGAGGGGGCCGGAGACCCAGTACTTC.

This clone occurred a few times. The rearrangement joins TRBV10-1 to TRBJ2-1; 10 bases map to TRBD2. Unmatched junction bases numbered 12, after V lost 4 bases and J lost 6 bases. The germline V gene encodes CDR1 WNHNN and CDR2 SYGVQD (reference sequence). The CDR3 spans 17 residues. This chain's CDR3 is CASSVGPGLAELNEQFF. The CDR3 bases are TGCGCCAGCAGTGTCGGTCCCGGACTAGCGGAACTCAATGAGCAGTTCTTC.

V gene TRBV5-1 combines with J gene TRBJ2-7; TRBD2 matches at 7 bases. Germline V CDR1 and CDR2: SGHRS, YFSETQ. The CDR3 totals 15 residues. V gave up 0 bases and J gave up 0 bases; unmatched junction bases: 3. The CDR3 is CASSLVGGSSYEQYF. CDR3 nucleotide sequence: TGCGCCAGCAGCTTGGTGGGGGGGAGCTCCTACGAGCAGTACTTC.

V and J are TRBV27 and TRBJ2-3, with a weak D call TRBD1 (5 bases). The CDR3 spans 13 residues. V was trimmed by 6 bases and J by 5 bases, leaving 12 bases between them. The germline V gene has CDR1 MNHEY and CDR2 SMNVEV (reference sequence). This chain's CDR3 is CASSPDQGDTQYF. CDR3 coding DNA: TGTGCCAGCAGCCCTGACCAGGGAGATACGCAGTATTTT.

The CDR3 region has the DNA TGTGCCAGCAGCCCACTACAGGGTTCCTACAATGAGCAGTTCTTC. This encodes CASSPLQGSYNEQFF. The chain couples TRBV7-9 to TRBJ2-1; D perhaps matches TRBD1 (6 bases). Germline V gene lookup returns CDR1 SEHNR and CDR2 FQNEAQ (reference sequence). Trimming removed 5 bases at V and 1 base at J, with 12 bases between. The CDR3 is made up of 15 amino acids.

This clone came up once. V gene TRBV6-5 combines with J gene TRBJ2-3; 12 bases agree with TRBD2. The length of the CDR3 is 13 residues. The germline gives CDR1 MNHEY, CDR2 SVGAGI. After removal of 8 bases from V and 9 bases from J, the junction contained 6 bases not matched to a gene. The CDR3 sequence: CASAPSGGGTQYF. The CDR3 region has the DNA TGTGCCAGCGCCCCTAGCGGGGGGGGGACGCAGTATTTT.

The gene calls are TRBV13 and TRBJ2-1; 8 bases map to TRBD2. J was trimmed by 5 bases and V by 3 bases; bases with no gene match: 6. Germline lookup yields CDR1 PRHDT and CDR2 FYEKMQ (reference sequence). This CDR3 spans 15 amino acids. The CDR3 DNA is TGTGCCAGCAGCTTGCAGACGGGAGGGGACAATGAGCAGTTCTTC. Its translation: CASSLQTGGDNEQFF.

The gene calls are TRBV6-5 and TRBJ1-1; maybe TRBD1 (6 bases). Germline CDR1 and CDR2: MNHEY and SVGAGI. V shed 0 bases and J shed 5 bases, with 10 bases lying between them. The CDR3 contains 14 residues. CDR3 nucleotides: TGTGCCAGCAGTTACTCTGGGGGCCGGACTGAAGCTTTCTTT. The encoded protein is CASSYSGGRTEAFF.

The chain is built from TRBV27 and TRBJ2-3; a weak D match, TRBD2 (5 bases). Trimming left V 5 bases short and J 1 base short, with 16 bases between. Germline V CDR1 and CDR2: MNHEY, SMNVEV (reference sequence). The CDR3 is 16 amino acids. CDR3 loop: CASSPARSGRTDTQYF. CDR3 nucleotide sequence: TGTGCCAGCAGTCCCGCGAGGAGCGGCCGCACAGATACGCAGTATTTT.